These 11 T cell receptor beta chains originate from one sample sequenced in a study of T cell repertoires in cytomegalovirus infection. These receptors lack a known antigen. TCRdb re-called the reads through MiXCR, storing one row per CDR3 protein. The table includes roughly 700,000 distinct CDR3 sequences, 30% to 40% detected once. The sample was cultured PBMCs, taken from culture after CMV antigen stimulation. These receptors were collected from a human donor in good health (CMV status not recorded). Some clones in this sample may be carry-over from other donors' samples.

This clonotype showed up just a few times. The gene calls are TRBV25-1 and TRBJ1-2; D possibly corresponds to TRBD1 (6 bases). Trimming took off 6 bases at V and 6 bases at J, with 20 bases between the two ends. The germline V gene encodes CDR1 MGHDK and CDR2 SYGVNS. The CDR3 loop spans 15 amino acids. The CDR3 here is CASSRTVRGEDGYTF. CDR3 DNA: TGTGCCAGCAGCCGCACGGTGAGGGGGGAGGATGGCTACACCTTC.

The chain combines TRBV27 with TRBJ2-7; TRBD1 aligns across 9 bases. Trimming removed 9 bases from V and 5 bases from J; junction bases left unmatched: 11. Germline values: CDR1 MNHEY, CDR2 SMNVEV (reference sequence). The CDR3 has 14 residues. CDR3 sequence: CARTGGDRAHEQYF. The CDR3 DNA reads as TGTGCCAGGACCGGAGGGGACAGGGCACACGAGCAGTACTTC.

This clonotype has a count of ten or more. CDR3 residues: CASSFGTDLNTEAFF. The CDR3, as DNA: TGTGCCAGCAGCTTTGGCACAGATCTGAACACTGAAGCTTTCTTT. V and J are TRBV7-8 and TRBJ1-1, with D uncertain. CDR1 and CDR2 (germline): SGHVS, FQNEAQ. CDR3 length: 15 residues. The germline V and J ends were trimmed by 3 bases and 0 bases, with 11 bases remaining between them.

V gene TRBV25-1 combines with J gene TRBJ2-3; D might be TRBD1 (6 bases). The length of the CDR3 is 16 residues. CDR1 is MGHDK, CDR2 SYGVNS, per germline. V dropped 2 bases and J dropped 1 base, with 13 bases sitting between them. This CDR3 reads CASSEGLDSRTDTQYF. DNA of the CDR3: TGTGCCAGCAGTGAAGGATTGGACAGTCGCACAGATACGCAGTATTTT.

This clonotype was observed a handful of times. The genes are TRBV19 and TRBJ2-7; 9 nucleotides align to TRBD1. Germline-derived CDR1 and CDR2 are LNHDA and SQIVND (reference sequence). The CDR3 runs 13 residues. J lost 6 bases, V lost 3 bases, and 3 bases had no gene match. CDR3 sequence (DNA): TGTGCCAGTAGTATTAGACAGGGGGGCGAGCAGTACTTC. Translating gives CASSIRQGGEQYF.

The chain employs TRBV15 and TRBJ2-7; 9 bases fit TRBD1. Germline V CDR1 and CDR2: LNHNV, YYDKDF (reference sequence). This CDR3 is 14 amino acids long. Trimming cost V 3 bases and J 6 bases; bases outside gene matches: 6. This chain's CDR3 is CATSRGQGLSEQYF. The CDR3 coding sequence is TGTGCCACCAGCAGGGGACAGGGTCTCTCCGAGCAGTACTTC.

The chain is built from TRBV2 and TRBJ2-1; possibly TRBD2 for D (5 bases). The CDR3 is made up of 14 amino acids. Trimming took off 6 bases at V and 3 bases at J, with 12 bases between the two ends. Per germline, CDR1 SNHLY and CDR2 FYNNEI. The CDR3, as DNA: TGTGCCAGCAGGTGGACTTTCCTCTACAATGAGCAGTTCTTC. It translates to CASRWTFLYNEQFF.

The genes are TRBV5-4 and TRBJ2-3; 8 bases align to TRBD2. The CDR3 loop spans 14 amino acids. The V and J ends lost 4 bases and 5 bases, in that order; junction bases with no gene match: 6. CDR1 is SGHNT and CDR2 is YYREEE in the germline V gene (reference sequence). CDR3 protein: CASSTGGALDTQYF. The CDR3 DNA reads as TGTGCCAGCAGCACGGGGGGGGCCTTAGATACGCAGTATTTT.

This chain connects TRBV4-1 to TRBJ1-5; D unclear. The germline V gene encodes CDR1 MGHRA and CDR2 YSYEKL. This CDR3 has 14 amino acids. V dropped 1 base and J dropped 4 bases, with 8 bases sitting between them. As DNA, the CDR3 is TGCGCCAGCAGCCAAGTTTTGGGGAATCAGCCCCAGCATTTT. This gives the protein CASSQVLGNQPQHF.

In this sample, this clonotype turned up a few times. The chain employs TRBV7-9 and TRBJ2-1; D might be TRBD2 (6 bases). Germline CDR1 is SEHNR and CDR2 is FQNEAQ (reference sequence). This CDR3 is 12 amino acids long. V dropped 10 bases and J dropped 14 bases, with 21 bases sitting between them. This CDR3 reads CATPGEHLREFF. In nucleotides, the CDR3 is TGTGCCACCCCGGGAGAACATCTGAGGGAGTTCTTC.

The V and J genes are TRBV28 and TRBJ2-5, with D maybe TRBD2 (5 bases). Trimming shortened V by 3 bases and J by 5 bases, and 19 bases separated the two germline ends. The germline V gene has CDR1 MDHEN and CDR2 SYDVKM. The CDR3 totals 16 residues. CDR3 sequence reads: CASSFDPQRDGETQYF. The CDR3 nucleotides read TGTGCCAGCAGTTTTGACCCCCAGAGGGATGGGGAGACCCAGTACTTC.